This T cell receptor beta chain came from a study of T cell responses to AZD1222 COVID-19 vaccine. This table comes from immunoSEQ multiplex PCR, and its TCRdb copy is limited to in-frame clones, with some not included. The table has about 93,000 clones, around nine tenths seen once. Study-wide results and limits: Targeting of unmutated variant regions was reportedly seen in nearly half of spike-specific TCRs. Sampling captured repertoires only after the peak T cell response. In a largely white British group with more females than males, clonal diversity was possibly underestimated. Only a handful of AZD1222 recipients, roughly six in all, had baseline seropositivity.

This CDR3 has 16 residues. Per the germline V gene, CDR1 is MNHEY and CDR2 is SVGEGT. V was cut by 2 bases and J by 3 bases, with 17 bases left in between. Within the sample, this clone is medium-sized (0.01 to 0.1%). What it binds is not known. Material: peripheral blood, obtained on day 0 of MenACWY control vaccination. The clonotype was recovered from an adult in good health. This sequence joins TRBV6-2 or TRBV6-3 and TRBJ2-7; no clear D. CDR3 sequence (DNA): TGTGCCAGCAGTTACCCGGATCTTTCTCTGATCTACGAGCAGTACTTC. Its translation is CASSYPDLSLIYEQYF.